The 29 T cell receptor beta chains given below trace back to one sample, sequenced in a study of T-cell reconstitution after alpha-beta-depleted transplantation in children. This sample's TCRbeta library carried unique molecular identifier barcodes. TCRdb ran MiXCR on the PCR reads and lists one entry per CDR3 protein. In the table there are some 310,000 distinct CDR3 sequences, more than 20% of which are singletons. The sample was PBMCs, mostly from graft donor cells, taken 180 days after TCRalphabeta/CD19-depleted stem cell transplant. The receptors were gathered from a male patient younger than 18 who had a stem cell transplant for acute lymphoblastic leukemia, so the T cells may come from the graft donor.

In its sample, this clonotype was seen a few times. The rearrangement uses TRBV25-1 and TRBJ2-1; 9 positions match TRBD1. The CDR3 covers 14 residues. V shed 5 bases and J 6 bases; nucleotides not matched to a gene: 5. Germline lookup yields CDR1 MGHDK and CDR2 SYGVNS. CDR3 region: CASSLQGARNEQFF. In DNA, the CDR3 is TGTGCCAGCAGTCTACAGGGGGCGCGCAATGAGCAGTTCTTC.

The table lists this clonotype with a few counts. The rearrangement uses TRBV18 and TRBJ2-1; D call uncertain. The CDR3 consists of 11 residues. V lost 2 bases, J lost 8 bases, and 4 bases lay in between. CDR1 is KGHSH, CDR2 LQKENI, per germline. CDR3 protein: CASSPYDEQFF. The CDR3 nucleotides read TGTGCCAGCTCACCATACGATGAGCAGTTCTTC.

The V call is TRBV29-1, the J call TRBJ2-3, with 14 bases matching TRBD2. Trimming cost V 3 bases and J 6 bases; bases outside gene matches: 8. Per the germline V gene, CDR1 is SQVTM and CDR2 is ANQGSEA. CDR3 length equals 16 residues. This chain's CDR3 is CSVEKGLAGVGDTQYF. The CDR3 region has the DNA TGCAGCGTTGAGAAGGGACTAGCGGGAGTCGGCGATACGCAGTATTTT.

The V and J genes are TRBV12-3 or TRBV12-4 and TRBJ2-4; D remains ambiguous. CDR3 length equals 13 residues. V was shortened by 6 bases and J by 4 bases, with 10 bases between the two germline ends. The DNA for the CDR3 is TGTGCCAGCAGGGACGGAGAGAAAAACATTCAGTACTTC. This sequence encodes CASRDGEKNIQYF.

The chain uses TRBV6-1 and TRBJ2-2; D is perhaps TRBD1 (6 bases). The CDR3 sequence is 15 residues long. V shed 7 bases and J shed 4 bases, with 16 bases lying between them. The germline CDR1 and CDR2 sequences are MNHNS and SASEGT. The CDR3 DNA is TGTGCCAGCACCCTATCACAGGGATCCACCGGGGAGCTGTTTTTT. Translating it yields CASTLSQGSTGELFF.

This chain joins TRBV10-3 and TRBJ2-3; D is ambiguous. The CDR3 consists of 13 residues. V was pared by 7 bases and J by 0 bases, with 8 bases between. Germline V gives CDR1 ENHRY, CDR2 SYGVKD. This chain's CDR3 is CAINVASTDTQYF. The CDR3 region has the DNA TGTGCCATCAACGTGGCAAGCACAGATACGCAGTATTTT.

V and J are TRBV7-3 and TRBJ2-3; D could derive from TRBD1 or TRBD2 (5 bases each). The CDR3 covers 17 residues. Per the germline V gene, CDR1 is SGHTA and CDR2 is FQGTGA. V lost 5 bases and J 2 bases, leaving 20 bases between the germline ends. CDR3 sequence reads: CASSLIGVGQVTDTQYF. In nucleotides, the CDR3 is TGTGCCAGCAGCCTTATCGGGGTTGGACAAGTCACAGATACGCAGTATTTT. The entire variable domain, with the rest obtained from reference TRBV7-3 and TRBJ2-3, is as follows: GAGVSQTPSNKVTEKGKYVELRCDPISGHTALYWYRQSLGQGPEFLIYFQGTGAADDSGLPNDRFFAVRPEGSVSTLKIQRTERGDSAVYLCASSLIGVGQVTDTQYFGPGTRLTVL.

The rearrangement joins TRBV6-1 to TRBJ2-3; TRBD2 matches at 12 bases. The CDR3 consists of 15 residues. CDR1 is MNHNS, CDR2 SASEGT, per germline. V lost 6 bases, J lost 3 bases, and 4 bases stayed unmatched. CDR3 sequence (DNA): TGTGCCAGCAGACCCCTAGCGGGAGGGACAGATACGCAGTATTTT. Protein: CASRPLAGGTDTQYF.

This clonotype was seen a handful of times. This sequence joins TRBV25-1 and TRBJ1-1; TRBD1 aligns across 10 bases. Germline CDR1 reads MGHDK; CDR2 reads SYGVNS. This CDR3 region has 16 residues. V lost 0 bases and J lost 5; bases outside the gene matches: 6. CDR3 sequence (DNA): TGTGCCAGCAGTGAATATCGGGGACAGGGGAGGACTGAAGCTTTCTTT. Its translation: CASSEYRGQGRTEAFF.

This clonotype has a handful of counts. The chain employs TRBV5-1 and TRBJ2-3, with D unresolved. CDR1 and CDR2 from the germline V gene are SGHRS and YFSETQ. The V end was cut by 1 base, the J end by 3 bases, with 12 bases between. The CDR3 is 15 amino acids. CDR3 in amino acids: CASSLFGPTTDTQYF. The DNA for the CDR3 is TGCGCCAGCAGCTTGTTCGGGCCTACGACAGATACGCAGTATTTT.

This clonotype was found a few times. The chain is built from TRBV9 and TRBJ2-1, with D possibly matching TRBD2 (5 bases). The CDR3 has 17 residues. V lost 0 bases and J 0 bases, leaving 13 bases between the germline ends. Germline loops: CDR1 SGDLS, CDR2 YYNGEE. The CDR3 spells CASSVATGYSSYNEQFF. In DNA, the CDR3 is TGTGCCAGCAGCGTAGCTACGGGATACAGCTCCTACAATGAGCAGTTCTTC.

CDR3 residues: CASSPRASGRTPYEQYF. The CDR3, as DNA: TGTGCCAGCTCACCGAGAGCCAGCGGGAGAACCCCCTACGAGCAGTACTTC. The chain combines TRBV18 with TRBJ2-7; 8 bases line up with TRBD2. CDR1 and CDR2 (germline): KGHSH, LQKENI. There are 17 residues in the CDR3. The V and J ends lost 3 bases and 2 bases, in that order; junction bases with no gene match: 12.

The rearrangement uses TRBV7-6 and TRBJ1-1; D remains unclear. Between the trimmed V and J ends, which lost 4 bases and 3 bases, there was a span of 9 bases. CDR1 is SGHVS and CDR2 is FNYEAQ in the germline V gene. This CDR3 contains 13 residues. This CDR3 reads CASSSTLDTEAFF. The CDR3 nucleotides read TGTGCCAGCAGCTCTACGCTGGACACTGAAGCTTTCTTT.

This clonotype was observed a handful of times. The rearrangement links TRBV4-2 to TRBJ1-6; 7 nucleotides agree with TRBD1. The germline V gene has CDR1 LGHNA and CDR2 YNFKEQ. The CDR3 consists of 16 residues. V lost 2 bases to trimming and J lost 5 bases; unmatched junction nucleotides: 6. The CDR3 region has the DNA TGTGCCAGCAGCCAACCAATGGGACAGAATAATTCACCCCTCCACTTT. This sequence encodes CASSQPMGQNNSPLHF.

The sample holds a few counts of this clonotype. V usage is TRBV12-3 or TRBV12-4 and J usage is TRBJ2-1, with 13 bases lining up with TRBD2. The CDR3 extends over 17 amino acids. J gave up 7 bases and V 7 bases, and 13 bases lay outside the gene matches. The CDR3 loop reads CASITRTGTSGINEQFF. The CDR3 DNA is TGTGCCAGCATCACTCGAACCGGGACTAGCGGGATAAATGAGCAGTTCTTC.

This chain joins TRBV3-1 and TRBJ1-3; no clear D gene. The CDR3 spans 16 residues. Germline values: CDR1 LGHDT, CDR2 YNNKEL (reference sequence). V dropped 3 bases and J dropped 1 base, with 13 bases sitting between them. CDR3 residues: CASSQWAPRSGNTIYF. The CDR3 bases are TGTGCCAGCAGCCAGTGGGCACCGAGGTCTGGAAACACCATATATTTT.

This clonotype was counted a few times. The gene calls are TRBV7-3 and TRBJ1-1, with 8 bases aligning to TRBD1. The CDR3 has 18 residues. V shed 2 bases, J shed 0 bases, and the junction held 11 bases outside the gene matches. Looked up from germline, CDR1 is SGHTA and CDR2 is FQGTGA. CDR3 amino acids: CASSLVATGASLNTEAFF. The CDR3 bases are TGTGCCAGCAGCTTAGTGGCGACAGGGGCTTCTTTGAACACTGAAGCTTTCTTT.

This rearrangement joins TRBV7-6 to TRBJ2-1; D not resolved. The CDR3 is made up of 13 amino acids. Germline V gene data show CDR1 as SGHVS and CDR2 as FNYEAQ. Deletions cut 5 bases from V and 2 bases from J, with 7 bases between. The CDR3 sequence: CASSHRTYNEQFF. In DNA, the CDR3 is TGTGCCAGCAGCCACAGAACCTACAATGAGCAGTTCTTC.

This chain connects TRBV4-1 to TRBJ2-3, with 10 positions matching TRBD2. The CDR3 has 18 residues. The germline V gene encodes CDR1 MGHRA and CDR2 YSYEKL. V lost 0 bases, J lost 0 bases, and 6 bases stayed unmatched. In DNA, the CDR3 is TGCGCCAGCAGCCAAGACCCCTTGACTAGCGGGAGCACAGATACGCAGTATTTT. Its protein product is CASSQDPLTSGSTDTQYF.

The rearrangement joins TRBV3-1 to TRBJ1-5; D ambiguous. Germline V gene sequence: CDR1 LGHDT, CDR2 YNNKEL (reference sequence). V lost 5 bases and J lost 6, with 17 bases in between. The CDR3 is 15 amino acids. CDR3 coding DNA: TGTGCCAGCAGCGCTAGAGGTGGACCTGGTCAGCCCCAGCATTTT. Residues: CASSARGGPGQPQHF.

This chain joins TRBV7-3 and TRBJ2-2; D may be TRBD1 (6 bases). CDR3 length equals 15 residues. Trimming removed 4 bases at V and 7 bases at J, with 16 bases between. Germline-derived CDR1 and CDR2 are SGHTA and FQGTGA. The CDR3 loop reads CASSSTTGRGGELFF. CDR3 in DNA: TGTGCCAGCAGCTCCACGACAGGTCGCGGCGGGGAGCTGTTTTTT.

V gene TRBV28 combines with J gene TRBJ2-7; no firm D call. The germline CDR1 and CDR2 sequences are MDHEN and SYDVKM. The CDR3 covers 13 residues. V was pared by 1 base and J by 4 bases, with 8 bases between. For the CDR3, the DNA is TGTGCCAGCAGTTTATTAGGGCAGTACGAGCAGTACTTC. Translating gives CASSLLGQYEQYF.

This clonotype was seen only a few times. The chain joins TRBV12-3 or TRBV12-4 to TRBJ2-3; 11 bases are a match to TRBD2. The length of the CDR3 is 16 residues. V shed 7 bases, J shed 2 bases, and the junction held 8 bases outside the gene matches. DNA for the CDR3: TGTGCCAGCACCCATTGGACTAGCGGGCCCACAGATACGCAGTATTTT. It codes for CASTHWTSGPTDTQYF.

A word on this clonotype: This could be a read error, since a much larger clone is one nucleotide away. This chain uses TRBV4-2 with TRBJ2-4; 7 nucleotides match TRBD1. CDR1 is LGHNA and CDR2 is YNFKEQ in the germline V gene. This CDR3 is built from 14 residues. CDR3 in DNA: TGTGACAGCAGCCAAGAAAGACAGGGTTTGGTTCAGTACTTC. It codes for CDSSQERQGLVQYF.

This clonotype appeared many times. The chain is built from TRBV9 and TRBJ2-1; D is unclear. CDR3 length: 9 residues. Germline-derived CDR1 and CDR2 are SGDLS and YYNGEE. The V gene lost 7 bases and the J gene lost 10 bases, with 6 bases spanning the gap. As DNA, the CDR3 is TGTGCCAGCGGTCGAGAGCAGTTCTTC. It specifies CASGREQFF. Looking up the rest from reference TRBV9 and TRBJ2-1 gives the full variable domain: DSGVTQTPKHLITATGQRVTLRCSPRSGDLSVYWYQQSLDQGLQFLIQYYNGEERAKGNILERFSAQQFPDLHSELNLSSLELGDSALYFCASGREQFFGPGTRLTVL.

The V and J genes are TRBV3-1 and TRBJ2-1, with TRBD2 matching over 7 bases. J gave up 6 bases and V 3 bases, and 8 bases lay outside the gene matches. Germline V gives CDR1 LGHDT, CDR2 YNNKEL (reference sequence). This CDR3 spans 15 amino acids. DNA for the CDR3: TGTGCCAGCAGCCATGTCATGACTAGCCCCAATGAGCAGTTCTTC. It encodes CASSHVMTSPNEQFF.

Here the CDR3 DNA reads TGTGCCATCAGTGTACAGGGAGGGTATGGCTACACCTTC. Amino acid sequence: CAISVQGGYGYTF. This chain links TRBV10-3 with TRBJ1-2; possibly TRBD1 for D (6 bases). The CDR3 sequence is 13 residues long. Germline values: CDR1 ENHRY, CDR2 SYGVKD. With 4 bases removed from V and 5 bases from J, the gap between germline ends came to 11 bases.

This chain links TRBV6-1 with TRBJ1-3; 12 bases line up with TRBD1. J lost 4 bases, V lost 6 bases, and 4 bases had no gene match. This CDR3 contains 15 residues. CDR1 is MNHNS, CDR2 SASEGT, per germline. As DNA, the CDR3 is TGTGCCAGCAGGGGACAGGGGGCAGCGGGAAACACCATATATTTT. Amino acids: CASRGQGAAGNTIYF.

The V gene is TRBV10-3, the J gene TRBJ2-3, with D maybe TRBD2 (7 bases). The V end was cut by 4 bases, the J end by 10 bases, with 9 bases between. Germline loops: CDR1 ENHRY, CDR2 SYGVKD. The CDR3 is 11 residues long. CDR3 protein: CAISGGGAQYF. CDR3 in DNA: TGTGCCATCAGTGGAGGGGGGGCGCAGTATTTT.